Each of the 17 T cell receptor beta chains below was sequenced from the same sample in a study of cytomegalovirus exposure and HLA in healthy donors. The PCR used 60 Vbeta and 13 Jbeta primers. Sequencing was performed with immunoSEQ multiplex PCR; in TCRdb, only in-frame clones are kept and a portion is missing. The sample lists about 180,000 clones, approximately 81% seen once, with approximately 0.98% in the top ten. Sequenced: PBMCs. Receptor source: a man younger than 45 in good health and CMV-seronegative.

V and J are TRBV2 and TRBJ2-7, with D tentatively TRBD2 (6 bases). This CDR3 has 11 residues. The V gene lost 11 bases and the J gene lost 1 base, with 9 bases spanning the gap. In germline, CDR1 is SNHLY, CDR2 FYNNEI. The CDR3 here is CAGGVSYEQYF. CDR3 nucleotides: TGTGCCGGCGGGGTTTCCTACGAGCAGTACTTC.

V gene TRBV9 combines with J gene TRBJ2-7; 9 bases align to TRBD1. Unmatched junction bases numbered 5, after V lost 0 bases and J lost 1 base. Germline CDR1 SGDLS, CDR2 YYNGEE. The CDR3 runs to 16 residues. The CDR3 reads CASSVGGDRVSYEQYF. DNA for the CDR3: TGTGCCAGCAGCGTAGGCGGGGACAGGGTATCCTACGAGCAGTACTTC.

The rearrangement links TRBV11-3 to TRBJ2-4; 7 bases fit TRBD1. This CDR3 comprises 13 residues. Germline assignment: CDR1 SGHNT and CDR2 YENEEA. Trimming removed 5 bases from V and 13 bases from J; junction bases left unmatched: 11. CDR3 DNA: TGTGCCAGCAGCCGGGACAGAGAATCGAGGCAGTACTTC. This sequence encodes CASSRDRESRQYF.

The rearrangement joins TRBV27 to TRBJ2-5; the D gene is possibly TRBD1 (6 bases). CDR3 length: 16 amino acids. Trimming stripped 5 bases from V and 4 bases from J, with 20 bases between. Germline assignment: CDR1 MNHEY and CDR2 SMNVEV (reference sequence). The CDR3 sequence: CASSPGQHGGRETQYF. The CDR3 coding sequence is TGTGCCAGCAGTCCCGGCCAGCATGGGGGCCGAGAGACCCAGTACTTC.

This clone was counted between two and nine times. The V gene is TRBV27, the J gene TRBJ2-5; 10 positions match TRBD2. V gave up 5 bases and J gave up 5 bases; unmatched junction bases: 17. This CDR3 has 18 residues. Germline CDR1 reads MNHEY; CDR2 reads SMNVEV (reference sequence). This CDR3 is CASSPHSSGGSGGETQYF. DNA of the CDR3: TGTGCCAGCAGTCCCCACTCTAGCGGGGGCTCGGGGGGGGAGACCCAGTACTTC.

This chain uses TRBV9 with TRBJ1-1; D is ambiguous. The CDR3 covers 15 residues. Germline CDR1 and CDR2: SGDLS and YYNGEE. Trimming shortened V by 0 bases and J by 0 bases, and 9 bases separated the two germline ends. CDR3 region: CASSVAHNMNTEAFF. The CDR3 DNA follows: TGTGCCAGCAGCGTAGCACATAACATGAACACTGAAGCTTTCTTT.

This chain uses TRBV5-1 with TRBJ2-1, with TRBD1 as a possible D gene (6 bases). The CDR3 is 15 amino acids. The V end lost 1 base, the J end lost 6 bases, and 14 bases lay between the germline ends. CDR1 and CDR2 (germline): SGHRS, YFSETQ. CDR3 residues: CASSLLQGRRNEQFF. The CDR3 DNA reads as TGCGCCAGCAGCTTGTTGCAGGGGAGACGCAATGAGCAGTTCTTC. Supplemented by reference TRBV5-1 and TRBJ2-1, the full variable domain reads KAGVTQTPRYLIKTRGQQVTLSCSPISGHRSVSWYQQTPGQGLQFLFEYFSETQRNKGNFPGRFSGRQFSNSRSEMNVSTLELGDSALYLCASSLLQGRRNEQFFGPGTRLTVL.

The chain joins TRBV11-2 to TRBJ2-7, with D maybe TRBD1 (6 bases). The germline V gene has CDR1 SGHAT and CDR2 FQNNGV. This CDR3 has 13 residues. Trimming shortened V by 5 bases and J by 5 bases, and 13 bases separated the two germline ends. The CDR3 DNA reads as TGTGCCAGCAGCCCCGATACAGGGAACGAGCAGTACTTC. As protein: CASSPDTGNEQYF.

The V and J genes are TRBV9 and TRBJ2-5, with D perhaps TRBD1 (6 bases). The end of the DNA fits TRBJ2-7 better, so the J call may be wrong. CDR3 length: 15 amino acids. The germline CDR1 and CDR2 sequences are SGDLS and YYNGEE. CDR3: CASSVKQGLAYEQYF. Here the CDR3 DNA reads TGTGCCAGCAGCGTAAAGCAGGGGCTAGCCTACGAGCAGTACTTC.

This clone was detected a few times. J is TRBJ1-6 and V is TRBV2, with a possible D match to TRBD1 (6 bases). The V and J ends lost 8 bases and 10 bases respectively, with 12 bases between them. CDR1 and CDR2 from the germline V gene are SNHLY and FYNNEI. CDR3 length: 12 amino acids. The CDR3 region has the DNA TGTGCCAGCGAACAGGGTGGCTCACCCCTCCACTTT. This encodes CASEQGGSPLHF. The full variable domain, completed using reference TRBV2 and TRBJ1-6, is EPEVTQTPSHQVTQMGQEVILRCVPISNHLYFYWYRQILGQKVEFLVSFYNNEISEKSEIFDDQFSVERPDGSNFTLKIRSTKLEDSAMYFCASEQGGSPLHFGNGTRLTVT.

The J gene is TRBJ1-1, the V gene TRBV18; TRBD1 matches 7 bases. CDR3 size: 16 residues. Germline V gives CDR1 KGHSH, CDR2 LQKENI. V shed 4 bases, J shed 13 bases, and the junction held 21 bases outside the gene matches. The CDR3 DNA is TGTGCCAGCTCACTCCAACGACCTAGGACAGGCGGCCAAGTTTTCTTT. The encoded protein is CASSLQRPRTGGQVFF.

The V and J genes are TRBV5-1 and TRBJ2-7; D call uncertain. Looked up from germline, CDR1 is SGHRS and CDR2 is YFSETQ. V lost 0 bases and J 10 bases, leaving 20 bases between the germline ends. The CDR3 sequence is 15 residues long. The CDR3 sequence: CASSLAEWAVTFQYF. The CDR3 region has the DNA TGCGCCAGCAGCTTGGCCGAGTGGGCCGTTACGTTCCAGTACTTC. Complete variable domain (other parts from reference TRBV5-1 and TRBJ2-7): KAGVTQTPRYLIKTRGQQVTLSCSPISGHRSVSWYQQTPGQGLQFLFEYFSETQRNKGNFPGRFSGRQFSNSRSEMNVSTLELGDSALYLCASSLAEWAVTFQYFGPGTRLTVT.

The chain recombines TRBV5-4 with TRBJ1-1; D unclear. The V end lost 3 bases, the J end lost 7 bases, and 16 bases lay between the germline ends. CDR1 SGHNT and CDR2 YYREEE come from the germline V gene (reference sequence). CDR3 length equals 14 residues. The CDR3 bases are TGTGCCAGCAGCTCATTTCGCGGGAACGGTGAAGCTTTCTTT. It codes for CASSSFRGNGEAFF.

This clone was observed a handful of times. V usage is TRBV7-3 and J usage is TRBJ1-2; 8 bases match TRBD1. Trimming cost V 5 bases and J 7 bases; bases outside gene matches: 12. Germline CDR1 reads SGHTA; CDR2 reads FQGTGA. The CDR3 length is 15 residues. The CDR3 here is CASSINRGGFCGYTF. DNA for the CDR3: TGTGCCAGCAGCATTAACAGGGGGGGGTTTTGTGGCTACACCTTC.

This chain links TRBV5-4 with TRBJ1-3, with D perhaps TRBD1 (5 bases). CDR1 is SGHNT, CDR2 YYREEE, per germline (reference sequence). CDR3 length equals 14 residues. Trimming removed 0 bases at V and 4 bases at J, with 8 bases between. The CDR3 spells CASSLEGVGNTIYF. The CDR3 DNA follows: TGTGCCAGCAGCTTGGAAGGGGTCGGAAACACCATATATTTT.

This clone was observed a handful of times. The gene calls are TRBV6-6 and TRBJ2-7; tentative D call: TRBD1 (6 bases). Germline loops: CDR1 MNHNY, CDR2 SVGAGI (reference sequence). V lost 6 bases and J 1 base, leaving 10 bases between the germline ends. This CDR3 is built from 13 residues. The CDR3 bases are TGTGCCAGCAGAGAACAGGGATCCTACGAGCAGTACTTC. Its protein product is CASREQGSYEQYF.

V and J are TRBV19 and TRBJ1-2; maybe TRBD1 (6 bases). Germline CDR1 LNHDA, CDR2 SQIVND (reference sequence). Trimming stripped 5 bases from V and 6 bases from J, with 19 bases between. This CDR3 has 15 amino acids. The CDR3 region has the DNA TGTGCCAGTAGTCGTCCGGGACAAAAACCGGATGGCTACACCTTC. This translates into CASSRPGQKPDGYTF.